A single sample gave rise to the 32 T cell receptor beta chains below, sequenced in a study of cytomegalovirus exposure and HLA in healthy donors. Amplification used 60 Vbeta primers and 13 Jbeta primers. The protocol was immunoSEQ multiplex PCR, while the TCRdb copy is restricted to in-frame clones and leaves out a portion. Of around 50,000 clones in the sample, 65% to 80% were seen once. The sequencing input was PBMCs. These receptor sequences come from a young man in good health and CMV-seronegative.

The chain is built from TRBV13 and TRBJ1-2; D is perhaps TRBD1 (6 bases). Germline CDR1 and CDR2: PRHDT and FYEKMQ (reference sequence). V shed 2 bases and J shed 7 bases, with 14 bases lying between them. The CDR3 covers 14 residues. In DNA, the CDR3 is TGTGCCAGCAGCTTACCTCGGGGGGCCGGTGGCTACACCTTC. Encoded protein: CASSLPRGAGGYTF.

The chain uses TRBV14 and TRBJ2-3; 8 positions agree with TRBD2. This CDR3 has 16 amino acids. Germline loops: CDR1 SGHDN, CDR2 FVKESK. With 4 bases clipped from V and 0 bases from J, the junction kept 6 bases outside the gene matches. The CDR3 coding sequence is TGTGCCAGCAGCCTCAGACTAGCGAGAAGCACAGATACGCAGTATTTT. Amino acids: CASSLRLARSTDTQYF.

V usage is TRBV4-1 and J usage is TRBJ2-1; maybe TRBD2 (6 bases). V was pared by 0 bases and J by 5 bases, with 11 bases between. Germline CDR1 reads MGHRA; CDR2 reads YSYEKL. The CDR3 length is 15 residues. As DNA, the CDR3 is TGCGCCAGCAGCCAAGATAGCGGAGCGGACAATGAGCAGTTCTTC. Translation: CASSQDSGADNEQFF.

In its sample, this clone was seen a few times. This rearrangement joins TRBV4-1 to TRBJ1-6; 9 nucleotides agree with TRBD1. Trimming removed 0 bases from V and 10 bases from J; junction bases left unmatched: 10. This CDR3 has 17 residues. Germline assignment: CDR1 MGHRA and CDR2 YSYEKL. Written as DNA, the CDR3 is TGCGCCAGCAGCCAAGATGGGGGAGGGACAGGGAGGTCACCCCTCCACTTT. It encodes CASSQDGGGTGRSPLHF.

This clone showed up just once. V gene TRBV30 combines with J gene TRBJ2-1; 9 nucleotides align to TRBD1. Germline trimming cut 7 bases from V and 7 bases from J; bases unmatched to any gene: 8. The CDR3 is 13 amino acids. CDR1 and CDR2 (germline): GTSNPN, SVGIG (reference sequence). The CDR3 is CASGQGLWNEQFF. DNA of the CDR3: TGTGCCTCGGGACAGGGTTTATGGAATGAGCAGTTCTTC.

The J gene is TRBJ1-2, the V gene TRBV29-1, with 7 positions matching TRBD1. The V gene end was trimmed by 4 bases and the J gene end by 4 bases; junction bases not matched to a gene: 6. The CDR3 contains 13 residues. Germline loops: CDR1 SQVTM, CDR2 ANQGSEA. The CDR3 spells CSVAGTESYGYTF. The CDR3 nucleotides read TGCAGCGTTGCCGGGACAGAGTCCTATGGCTACACCTTC.

CDR3 DNA sequence: TGCGCCAGCAGCTCGGGACTAGCGGGACCCCACAATGAGCAGTTCTTC. This translates into CASSSGLAGPHNEQFF. The chain carries TRBV5-1 and TRBJ2-1; 13 bases are shared with TRBD2. The CDR3 is made up of 16 amino acids. V was pared by 3 bases and J by 5 bases, with 5 bases of the junction left unmatched. The germline CDR1 and CDR2 sequences are SGHRS and YFSETQ.

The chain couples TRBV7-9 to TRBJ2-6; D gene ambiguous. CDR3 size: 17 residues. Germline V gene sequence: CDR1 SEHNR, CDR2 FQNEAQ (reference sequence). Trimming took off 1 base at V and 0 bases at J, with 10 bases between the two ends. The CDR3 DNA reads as TGTGCCAGCAGCTTAGTGGGCAGTAACTCTGGGGCCAACGTCCTGACTTTC. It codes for CASSLVGSNSGANVLTF.

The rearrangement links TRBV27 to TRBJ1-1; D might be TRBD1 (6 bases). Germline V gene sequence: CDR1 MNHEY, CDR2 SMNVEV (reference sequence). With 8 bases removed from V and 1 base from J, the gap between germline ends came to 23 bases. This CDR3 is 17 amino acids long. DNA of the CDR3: TGTGCCAGCGCTCTAAGGACAGCTCAGATAGCGAACACTGAAGCTTTCTTT. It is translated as CASALRTAQIANTEAFF.

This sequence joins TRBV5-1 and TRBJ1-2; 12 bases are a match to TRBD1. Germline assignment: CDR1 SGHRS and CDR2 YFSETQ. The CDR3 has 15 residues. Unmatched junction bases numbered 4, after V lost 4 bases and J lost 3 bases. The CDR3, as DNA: TGCGCCAGCAGCCTCGGGACAGGGGGCGACTATGGCTACACCTTC. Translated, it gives CASSLGTGGDYGYTF.

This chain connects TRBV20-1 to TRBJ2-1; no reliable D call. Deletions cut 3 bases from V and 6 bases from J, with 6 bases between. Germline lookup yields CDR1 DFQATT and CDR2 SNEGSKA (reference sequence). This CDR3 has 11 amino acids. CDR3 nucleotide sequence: TGCAGTGCTAGGTACAGCAATGAGCAGTTCTTC. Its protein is CSARYSNEQFF.

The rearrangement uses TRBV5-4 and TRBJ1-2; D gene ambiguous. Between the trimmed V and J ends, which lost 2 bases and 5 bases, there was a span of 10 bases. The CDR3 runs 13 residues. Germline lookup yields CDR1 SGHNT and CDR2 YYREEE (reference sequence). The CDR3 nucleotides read TGTGCCAGCAGCTTACACCAACTATATGGCTACACCTTC. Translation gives CASSLHQLYGYTF.

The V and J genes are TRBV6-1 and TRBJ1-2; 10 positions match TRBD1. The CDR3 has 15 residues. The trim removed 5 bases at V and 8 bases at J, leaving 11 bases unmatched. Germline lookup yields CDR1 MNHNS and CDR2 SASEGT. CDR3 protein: CASSTGDRGPGGYTF. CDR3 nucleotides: TGTGCCAGCAGTACCGGGGACAGGGGTCCCGGCGGCTACACCTTC.

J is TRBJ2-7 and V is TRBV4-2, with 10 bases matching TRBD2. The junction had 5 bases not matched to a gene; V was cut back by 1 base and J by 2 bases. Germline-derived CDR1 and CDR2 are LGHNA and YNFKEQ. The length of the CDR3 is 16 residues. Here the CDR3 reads CASSQGTSGLTYEQYF. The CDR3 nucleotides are TGTGCCAGCAGCCAAGGGACTAGCGGCCTAACCTACGAGCAGTACTTC.

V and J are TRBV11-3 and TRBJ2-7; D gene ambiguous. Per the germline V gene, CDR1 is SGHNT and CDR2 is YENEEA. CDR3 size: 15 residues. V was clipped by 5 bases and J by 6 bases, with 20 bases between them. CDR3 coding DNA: TGTGCCAGCAGCAGCCGGCAGCAGGCGTCCGGCGAGCAGTACTTC. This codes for CASSSRQQASGEQYF. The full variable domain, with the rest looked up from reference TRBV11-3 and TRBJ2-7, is EAGVVQSPRYKIIEKKQPVAFWCNPISGHNTLYWYLQNLGQGPELLIRYENEEAVDDSQLPKDRFSAERLKGVDSTLKIQPAELGDSAVYLCASSSRQQASGEQYFGPGTRLTVT.

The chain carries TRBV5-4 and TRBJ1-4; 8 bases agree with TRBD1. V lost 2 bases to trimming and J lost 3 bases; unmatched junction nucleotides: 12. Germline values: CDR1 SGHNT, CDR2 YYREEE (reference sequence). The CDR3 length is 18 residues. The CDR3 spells CASSLGAGGPGPNEKLFF. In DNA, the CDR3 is TGTGCCAGCAGCTTAGGGGCAGGGGGCCCTGGTCCTAATGAAAAACTGTTTTTT.

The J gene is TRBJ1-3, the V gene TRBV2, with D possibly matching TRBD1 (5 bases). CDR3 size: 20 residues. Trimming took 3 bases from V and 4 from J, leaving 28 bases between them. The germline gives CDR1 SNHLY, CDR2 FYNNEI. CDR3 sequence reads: CASSDPVQGRYSSSGNTIYF. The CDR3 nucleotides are TGTGCCAGCAGTGACCCAGTTCAGGGCAGGTATTCTTCTTCCGGAAACACCATATATTTT.

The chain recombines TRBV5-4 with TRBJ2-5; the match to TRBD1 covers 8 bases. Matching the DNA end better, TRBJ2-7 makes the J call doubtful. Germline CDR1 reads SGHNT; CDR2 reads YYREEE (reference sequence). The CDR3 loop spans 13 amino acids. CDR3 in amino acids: CASSTTGAHEQYF. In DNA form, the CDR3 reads TGTGCCAGCAGCACGACAGGGGCCCACGAGCAGTACTTC.

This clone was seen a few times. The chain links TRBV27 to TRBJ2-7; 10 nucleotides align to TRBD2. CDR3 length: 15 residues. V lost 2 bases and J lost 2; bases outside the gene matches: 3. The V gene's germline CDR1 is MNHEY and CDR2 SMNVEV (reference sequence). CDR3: CASSLRTSGAYEQYF. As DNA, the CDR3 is TGTGCCAGCAGTTTAAGGACTAGCGGCGCCTACGAGCAGTACTTC.

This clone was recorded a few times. CDR3 sequence reads: CASSYFAGIEETQYF. The CDR3 DNA is TGTGCCAGCAGTTACTTTGCAGGGATAGAAGAGACCCAGTACTTC. V usage is TRBV6-5 and J usage is TRBJ2-5, with D possibly being TRBD1 (5 bases). The length of the CDR3 is 15 residues. The V gene's germline CDR1 is MNHEY and CDR2 SVGAGI. The ends were cut back, 1 base at V and 3 bases at J, with 12 bases in the middle.

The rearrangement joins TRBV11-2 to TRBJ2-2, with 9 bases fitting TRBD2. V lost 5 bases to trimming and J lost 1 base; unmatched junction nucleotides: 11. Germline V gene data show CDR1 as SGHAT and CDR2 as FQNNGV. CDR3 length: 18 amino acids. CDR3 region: CASSPPLRLAENTGELFF. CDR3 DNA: TGTGCCAGCAGCCCTCCTCTAAGACTAGCGGAGAACACCGGGGAGCTGTTTTTT.

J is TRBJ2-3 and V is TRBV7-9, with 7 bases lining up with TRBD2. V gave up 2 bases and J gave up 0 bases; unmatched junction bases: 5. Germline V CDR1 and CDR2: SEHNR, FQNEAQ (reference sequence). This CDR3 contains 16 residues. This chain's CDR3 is CASSLSPAGSTDTQYF. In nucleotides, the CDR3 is TGTGCCAGCAGCTTATCACCAGCGGGAAGCACAGATACGCAGTATTTT.

The DNA for the CDR3 is TGTGCCAGCAGTTACGAGGGACAGCAAGAGACCCAGTACTTC. It encodes CASSYEGQQETQYF. The chain employs TRBV6-5 and TRBJ2-5; 7 bases align to TRBD1. Germline-derived CDR1 and CDR2 are MNHEY and SVGAGI. V gave up 2 bases and J gave up 2 bases; unmatched junction bases: 2. The CDR3 sequence is 14 residues long.

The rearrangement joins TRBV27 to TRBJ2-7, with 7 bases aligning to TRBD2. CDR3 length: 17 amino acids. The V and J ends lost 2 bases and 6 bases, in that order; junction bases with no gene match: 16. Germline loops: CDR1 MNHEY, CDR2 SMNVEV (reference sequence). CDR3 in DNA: TGTGCCAGCAGTTTAGGTTCTGCGGGAGAGGTGGTGTGCGAGCAGTACTTC. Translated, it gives CASSLGSAGEVVCEQYF.

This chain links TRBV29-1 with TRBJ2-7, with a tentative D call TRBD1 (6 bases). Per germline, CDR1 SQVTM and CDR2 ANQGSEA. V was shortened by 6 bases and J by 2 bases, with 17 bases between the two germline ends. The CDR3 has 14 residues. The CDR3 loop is CSVARDTSTYEQYF. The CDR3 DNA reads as TGCAGCGTCGCCCGGGACACCTCCACCTACGAGCAGTACTTC.

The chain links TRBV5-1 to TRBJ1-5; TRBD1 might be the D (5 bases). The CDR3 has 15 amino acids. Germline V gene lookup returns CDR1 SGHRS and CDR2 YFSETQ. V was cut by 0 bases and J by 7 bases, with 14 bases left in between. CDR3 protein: CASSLAGGFGQPQHF. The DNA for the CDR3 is TGCGCCAGCAGCTTGGCGGGGGGTTTCGGGCAGCCCCAGCATTTT. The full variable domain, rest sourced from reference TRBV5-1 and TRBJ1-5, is KAGVTQTPRYLIKTRGQQVTLSCSPISGHRSVSWYQQTPGQGLQFLFEYFSETQRNKGNFPGRFSGRQFSNSRSEMNVSTLELGDSALYLCASSLAGGFGQPQHFGDGTRLSIL.

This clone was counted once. This chain's CDR3 is CASSLERGLAGVVELFF. The CDR3 DNA reads as TGCGCCAGCAGCTTGGAGCGTGGGCTAGCGGGAGTTGTGGAGCTGTTTTTT. The rearrangement links TRBV5-1 to TRBJ2-2, with TRBD2 matching over 10 bases. This CDR3 comprises 17 residues. Trimming removed 0 bases from V and 10 bases from J; junction bases left unmatched: 12. Germline V gives CDR1 SGHRS, CDR2 YFSETQ.

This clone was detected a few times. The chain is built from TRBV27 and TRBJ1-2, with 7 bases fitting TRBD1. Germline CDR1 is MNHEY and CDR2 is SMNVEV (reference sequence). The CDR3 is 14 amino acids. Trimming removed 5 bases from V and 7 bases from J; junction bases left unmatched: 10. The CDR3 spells CASSPLAGGIGYTF. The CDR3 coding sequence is TGTGCCAGCAGTCCACTCGCAGGGGGTATTGGCTACACCTTC.

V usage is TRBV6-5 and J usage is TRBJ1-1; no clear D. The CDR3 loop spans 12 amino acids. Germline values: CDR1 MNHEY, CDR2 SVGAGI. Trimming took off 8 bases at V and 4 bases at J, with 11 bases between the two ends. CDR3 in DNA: TGTGCCAGCGGGTGGGCGGGCACTGAAGCTTTCTTT. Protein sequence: CASGWAGTEAFF.

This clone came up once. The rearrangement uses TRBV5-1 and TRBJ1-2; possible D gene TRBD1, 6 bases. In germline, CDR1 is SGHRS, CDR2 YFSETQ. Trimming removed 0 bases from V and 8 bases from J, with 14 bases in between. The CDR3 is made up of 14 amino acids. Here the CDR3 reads CASSLDGVGQGYTF. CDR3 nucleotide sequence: TGCGCCAGCAGCTTGGACGGGGTTGGACAGGGCTACACCTTC.

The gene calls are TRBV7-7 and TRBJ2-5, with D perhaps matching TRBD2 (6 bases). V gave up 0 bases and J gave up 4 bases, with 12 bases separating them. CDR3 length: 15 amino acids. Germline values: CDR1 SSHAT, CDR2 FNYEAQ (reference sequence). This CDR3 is CASSLATGVAETQYF. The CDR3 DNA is TGTGCCAGCAGCTTAGCGACGGGAGTGGCAGAGACCCAGTACTTC.

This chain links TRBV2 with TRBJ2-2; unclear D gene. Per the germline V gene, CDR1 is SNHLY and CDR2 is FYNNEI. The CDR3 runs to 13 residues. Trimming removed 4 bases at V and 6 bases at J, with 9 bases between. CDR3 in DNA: TGTGCCAGCAGTGGGAGCGTCGCCGGGGAGCTGTTTTTT. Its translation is CASSGSVAGELFF.